One and the same sample provided the 30 T cell receptor beta chains below, sequenced in a study of T cells in Graves' hyperthyroidism and ophthalmopathy. There were TCR beta CDR3 regions amplified from RNA transcripts. First-round RT-PCR of the TCR CDR3 relied on the HTBI primer set. TCRdb used MiXCR to reprocess the multiplex PCR reads, holding one entry per CDR3 protein. The sample records about half a million distinct CDR3 sequences, around 20% being singletons. Specimen: blood. These TCRs come from a man aged 40-55 years with Graves' ophthalmopathy.

This clonotype has more than one count but fewer than ten. This chain links TRBV11-2 with TRBJ1-2; no clear D gene. The V gene's germline CDR1 is SGHAT and CDR2 FQNNGV. There are 14 residues in the CDR3. V lost 5 bases and J 8 bases, leaving 18 bases between the germline ends. The CDR3 DNA reads as TGTGCCAGCAGCCCCAGTGGCCCAAGGGAGGGCTACACCTTC. It yields the protein CASSPSGPREGYTF.

This chain links TRBV2 with TRBJ2-5, with unresolved D. Per germline, CDR1 SNHLY and CDR2 FYNNEI. V was cut by 5 bases and J by 4 bases, with 17 bases left in between. The length of the CDR3 is 15 residues. The CDR3 loop is CASSMTLALGETQYF. The CDR3 DNA follows: TGTGCCAGCAGTATGACCTTGGCCCTTGGAGAGACCCAGTACTTC.

This rearrangement joins TRBV7-9 to TRBJ2-1; 9 positions agree with TRBD2. The CDR3 is 16 amino acids. V lost 0 bases and J lost 6; bases outside the gene matches: 6. From germline, CDR1 is SEHNR and CDR2 FQNEAQ (reference sequence). The CDR3 bases are TGTGCCAGCAGCTTAGCTTTAGGGACTAGCATCAATGAGCAGTTCTTC. It is translated as CASSLALGTSINEQFF.

This clonotype was detected only once. This sequence joins TRBV19 and TRBJ2-3; 10 bases agree with TRBD1. The junction had 5 bases not matched to a gene; V was cut back by 4 bases and J by 4 bases. Germline V gene sequence: CDR1 LNHDA, CDR2 SQIVND (reference sequence). The length of the CDR3 is 15 residues. CDR3 sequence reads: CASSKGTGAADTQYF. The CDR3 region has the DNA TGTGCCAGTAGTAAGGGGACAGGGGCGGCAGATACGCAGTATTTT. Full variable domain (missing parts from reference TRBV19 and TRBJ2-3): DGGITQSPKYLFRKEGQNVTLSCEQNLNHDAMYWYRQDPGQGLRLIYYSQIVNDFQKGDIAEGYSVSREKKESFPLTVTSAQKNPTAFYLCASSKGTGAADTQYFGPGTRLTVL.

This clonotype has just a few counts. The chain combines TRBV5-1 with TRBJ1-2, with 10 bases fitting TRBD1. Germline CDR1 reads SGHRS; CDR2 reads YFSETQ. The CDR3 sequence is 16 residues long. V dropped 3 bases and J dropped 2; count of bases not matched to a gene: 7. CDR3 loop: CASSSGQGILNYGYTF. CDR3 in DNA: TGCGCCAGCAGCTCGGGACAGGGGATTCTAAACTATGGCTACACCTTC.

V usage is TRBV27 and J usage is TRBJ2-7; 10 bases map to TRBD1. This CDR3 comprises 15 residues. After removal of 6 bases from V and 4 bases from J, the junction contained 9 bases not matched to a gene. Germline V lookup: CDR1 MNHEY, CDR2 SMNVEV (reference sequence). CDR3 loop: CASSSRQGAKYEQYF. CDR3 coding DNA: TGTGCCAGCAGCTCCCGACAGGGGGCGAAATACGAGCAGTACTTC.

The chain has TRBV28 and TRBJ1-2; D is undetermined. Trimming cost V 5 bases and J 5 bases, with 12 bases left between them. This CDR3 has 13 amino acids. Germline V gives CDR1 MDHEN, CDR2 SYDVKM. CDR3 region: CASSPQSQYGYTF. The DNA for the CDR3 is TGTGCCAGCAGTCCCCAGAGTCAATATGGCTACACCTTC.

V is TRBV4-1 and J is TRBJ2-7; D tentatively reads TRBD1 or TRBD2 (6 bases each). The V gene's germline CDR1 is MGHRA and CDR2 YSYEKL. V was trimmed by 1 base and J by 7 bases, leaving 14 bases between them. The CDR3 is made up of 14 amino acids. The CDR3: CASSQARGPGEQYF. In nucleotides, the CDR3 is TGCGCCAGCAGCCAAGCTCGGGGGCCGGGGGAGCAGTACTTC.

In this sample, this clonotype turned up many times. This chain uses TRBV3-1 with TRBJ2-1; D is perhaps TRBD1 or TRBD2 (6 bases each). Trimming cost V 10 bases and J 9 bases, with 19 bases left between them. This CDR3 region has 13 residues. The germline CDR1 and CDR2 sequences are LGHDT and YNNKEL (reference sequence). The CDR3 is CATTRGARSEQFF. In DNA, the CDR3 is TGTGCCACCACAAGGGGGGCGCGTAGTGAGCAGTTCTTC.

This clonotype was recorded many times. The rearrangement joins TRBV6-1 to TRBJ1-1, with D possibly matching TRBD1 (5 bases). Trimming removed 6 bases from V and 3 bases from J, with 20 bases in between. The CDR3 runs to 16 residues. Germline V CDR1 and CDR2: MNHNS, SASEGT. CDR3 residues: CASRPLGLQRDTEAFF. DNA of the CDR3: TGTGCCAGCAGGCCTCTGGGGCTCCAAAGGGACACTGAAGCTTTCTTT.

This clonotype was counted a few times. The chain combines TRBV29-1 with TRBJ1-1; a weak D match, TRBD1 (5 bases). The CDR3 consists of 14 residues. Germline V gene sequence: CDR1 SQVTM, CDR2 ANQGSEA. Trimming took off 5 bases at V and 0 bases at J, with 13 bases between the two ends. Here the CDR3 DNA reads TGCAGCGTTAGTATATGGGGGTTGAACACTGAAGCTTTCTTT. Protein: CSVSIWGLNTEAFF.

V usage is TRBV6-1 and J usage is TRBJ1-2, with D perhaps TRBD1 (6 bases). CDR1 and CDR2 (germline): MNHNS, SASEGT. The V and J ends lost 6 bases and 8 bases respectively, with 10 bases between them. This CDR3 comprises 11 residues. CDR3 sequence: CASRGAEGYTF. DNA of the CDR3: TGTGCCAGCAGGGGGGCGGAGGGCTACACCTTC.

The chain joins TRBV29-1 to TRBJ1-2; D call uncertain. The length of the CDR3 is 13 residues. The germline V and J ends were trimmed by 0 bases and 7 bases, with 12 bases remaining between them. Per the germline V gene, CDR1 is SQVTM and CDR2 is ANQGSEA. The chain's CDR3 is CSVEEQMGSGYTF. CDR3 bases: TGCAGCGTTGAAGAGCAAATGGGTAGTGGCTACACCTTC.

There are many counts of this clonotype. This sequence joins TRBV7-3 and TRBJ2-1; D remains unclear. Per the germline V gene, CDR1 is SGHTA and CDR2 is FQGTGA. The CDR3 has 13 residues. Trimming shortened V by 1 base and J by 12 bases, and 13 bases separated the two germline ends. CDR3 region: CASSLNPPAGQFF. CDR3 nucleotide sequence: TGTGCCAGCAGCTTAAACCCCCCGGCTGGGCAGTTCTTC.

The chain joins TRBV24-1 to TRBJ1-1; D uncertain. The CDR3 loop spans 14 amino acids. CDR1 KGHDR and CDR2 SFDVKD come from the germline V gene. V gave up 4 bases and J gave up 5 bases, with 13 bases separating them. The chain's CDR3 is CATSEPPVSTEAFF. As DNA, the CDR3 is TGTGCCACCAGTGAGCCCCCCGTGTCTACTGAAGCTTTCTTT.

This clonotype was counted a few times. The chain combines TRBV6-1 with TRBJ1-4; 7 nucleotides agree with TRBD1. Germline assignment: CDR1 MNHNS and CDR2 SASEGT. The CDR3 sequence is 15 residues long. V shed 5 bases and J 3 bases; nucleotides not matched to a gene: 6. Written as DNA, the CDR3 is TGTGCCAGCAGTAAAACGCAGGGGGCTAATGAAAAACTGTTTTTT. Residues: CASSKTQGANEKLFF.

This clonotype was seen repeatedly, ten times or more. V and J are TRBV20-1 and TRBJ1-4; D is unclear. Germline V gives CDR1 DFQATT, CDR2 SNEGSKA (reference sequence). This CDR3 is built from 15 residues. The germline V and J ends were trimmed by 4 bases and 12 bases, with 24 bases remaining between them. CDR3: CSANPAGISVKELFF. CDR3 bases: TGCAGTGCTAATCCTGCGGGGATATCGGTAAAGGAACTGTTTTTT.

CDR3 loop: CASSESWQALYEQYF. In DNA, the CDR3 is TGTGCCAGCAGTGAGAGTTGGCAGGCCCTCTACGAGCAGTACTTC. This sequence joins TRBV6-1 and TRBJ2-7, with unresolved D. Germline-derived CDR1 and CDR2 are MNHNS and SASEGT. This CDR3 region has 15 residues. The germline V and J ends were trimmed by 3 bases and 3 bases, with 15 bases remaining between them.

The chain couples TRBV6-6 to TRBJ2-6; D is perhaps TRBD2 (6 bases). Looked up from germline, CDR1 is MNHNY and CDR2 is SVGAGI (reference sequence). The length of the CDR3 is 18 residues. V lost 0 bases and J 2 bases, leaving 14 bases between the germline ends. Here the CDR3 reads CASSYSPFWGAGANVLTF. Written as DNA, the CDR3 is TGTGCCAGCAGTTACTCCCCTTTTTGGGGGGCTGGGGCCAACGTCCTGACTTTC.

At least ten counts were recorded for this clonotype. The chain uses TRBV3-1 and TRBJ2-7; D is possibly TRBD1 (6 bases). V was pared by 1 base and J by 0 bases, with 10 bases between. The CDR3 covers 15 residues. The germline V gene has CDR1 LGHDT and CDR2 YNNKEL (reference sequence). The chain's CDR3 is CASSQGQDTSYEQYF. In DNA form, the CDR3 reads TGTGCCAGCAGCCAAGGACAGGATACCTCCTACGAGCAGTACTTC.

This clonotype was counted ten times or more. This rearrangement joins TRBV6-1 to TRBJ1-1; unclear D gene. V gave up 2 bases and J gave up 3 bases, with 13 bases separating them. The germline CDR1 and CDR2 sequences are MNHNS and SASEGT. The CDR3 extends over 15 amino acids. The CDR3 DNA reads TGTGCCAGCAGTGAATCGTCAGGTTGGGACACTGAAGCTTTCTTT. Translation: CASSESSGWDTEAFF.

V is TRBV10-3 and J is TRBJ1-3; D may be TRBD1 (6 bases). Germline-derived CDR1 and CDR2 are ENHRY and SYGVKD. This CDR3 is 13 amino acids long. Trimming shortened V by 6 bases and J by 4 bases, and 10 bases separated the two germline ends. CDR3 in DNA: TGTGCCATCAGCGGGGGGCCGGGAAACACCATATATTTT. Its protein product is CAISGGPGNTIYF.

The rearrangement joins TRBV19 to TRBJ2-6; D might be TRBD1 (5 bases). The CDR3 runs 15 residues. Trimming shortened V by 5 bases and J by 0 bases, and 8 bases separated the two germline ends. Germline CDR1 is LNHDA and CDR2 is SQIVND (reference sequence). In nucleotides, the CDR3 is TGTGCCAGTAGTCACCAGGGCTCTGGGGCCAACGTCCTGACTTTC. It encodes CASSHQGSGANVLTF.

CDR3 coding DNA: TGTGCCAGTAAAGAAGGGACAGGGGCCTACGAGCAGTACTTC. Amino acids: CASKEGTGAYEQYF. V gene TRBV6-1 combines with J gene TRBJ2-7, with 10 bases fitting TRBD1. Trimming at V came to 9 bases and at J to 2 bases, leaving 7 bases not matched to a gene. The CDR3 has 14 residues. The germline gives CDR1 MNHNS, CDR2 SASEGT.

In its sample, this clonotype was seen many times. The V gene is TRBV19, the J gene TRBJ2-1; 7 positions agree with TRBD1. The CDR3 contains 14 residues. The ends lost 7 bases at V and 3 bases at J; junction bases unmatched: 6. CDR1 is LNHDA and CDR2 is SQIVND in the germline V gene (reference sequence). The CDR3 protein is CASTDGQDYNEQFF. For the CDR3, the DNA is TGTGCCAGTACCGACGGACAGGACTACAATGAGCAGTTCTTC.

This clonotype was picked up many times. The chain links TRBV2 to TRBJ1-1; TRBD1 is a possible D gene (6 bases). The CDR3 is 14 residues long. Germline loops: CDR1 SNHLY, CDR2 FYNNEI. Between the trimmed V and J ends, which lost 8 bases and 1 base, there was a span of 14 bases. The CDR3 DNA reads TGTGCCAGCGGGGGGCCGACAGGGAACACTGAAGCTTTCTTT. Translation: CASGGPTGNTEAFF.

The CDR3 here is CASSQVLAGGANTGELFF. DNA for the CDR3: TGTGCCAGCAGCCAAGTATTAGCGGGGGGTGCGAACACCGGGGAGCTGTTTTTT. The chain combines TRBV3-1 with TRBJ2-2; 10 bases are a match to TRBD2. The CDR3 spans 18 residues. CDR1 and CDR2 from the germline V gene are LGHDT and YNNKEL (reference sequence). With V trimmed by 1 base and J by 0 bases, 5 bases remained unmatched.

In the case of this clonotype: Mismatch with germline at one junction end may stem from a read error. This chain joins TRBV7-8 and TRBJ2-7; possibly TRBD1 or TRBD2 for D (5 bases each). Germline values: CDR1 SGHVS, CDR2 FQNEAQ. This CDR3 is built from 16 residues. Here the CDR3 DNA reads TGTGCCAGCAGCCTAGCTTCCGACAGTTTATCCTACGAGCAGTACTTC. It yields the protein CASSLASDSLSYEQYF.

This clonotype was detected only a few times. The chain is built from TRBV5-1 and TRBJ1-1; 7 bases map to TRBD1. V lost 4 bases and J lost 0; bases outside the gene matches: 9. CDR1 is SGHRS and CDR2 is YFSETQ in the germline V gene. The CDR3 totals 16 residues. CDR3: CASSPSGGEMNTEAFF. For the CDR3, the DNA is TGCGCCAGCAGCCCTTCAGGGGGGGAAATGAACACTGAAGCTTTCTTT.

This clonotype was detected ten times or more. Written as DNA, the CDR3 is TGTGCCAGCACCCGGGAGGGTGATCAGCCCCAGCATTTT. Residues: CASTREGDQPQHF. The gene calls are TRBV12-3 or TRBV12-4 and TRBJ1-5; D is ambiguous. The CDR3 length is 13 residues. Trimming took off 7 bases at V and 5 bases at J, with 12 bases between the two ends.